This entry lists 22 T cell receptor beta chains sequenced from one sample in a study of T cell repertoires in cytomegalovirus infection. TCRdb itself ran the reads through MiXCR, one entry per CDR3 protein. The table lists 160,000 or so distinct CDR3 sequences, roughly a quarter of them singletons. The material sequenced was PBMCs. The receptors here all came from a human donor in good health (CMV status not recorded). Some clones in this sample may be carry-over from other donors' samples.

This clonotype was observed at least ten times. The rearrangement joins TRBV12-3 or TRBV12-4 to TRBJ2-1; D unclear. The CDR3 has 15 amino acids. V lost 4 bases and J 1 base, leaving 11 bases between the germline ends. The CDR3 loop is CASSSIGSSYNEQFF. CDR3 bases: TGTGCCAGCAGTTCAATCGGCAGTTCCTACAATGAGCAGTTCTTC.

This clonotype was counted only a few times. The gene calls are TRBV5-4 and TRBJ2-7; D possibly corresponds to TRBD1 (5 bases). The CDR3 totals 12 residues. CDR1 and CDR2 from the germline V gene are SGHNT and YYREEE (reference sequence). V was trimmed by 4 bases and J by 3 bases, leaving 8 bases between them. The CDR3 nucleotides are TGTGCCAGCAGCCAAGACAGCTACGAGCAGTACTTC. Its translation: CASSQDSYEQYF.

This clonotype was recorded a few times. V is TRBV7-9 and J is TRBJ2-5; perhaps TRBD1 as D (5 bases). This CDR3 spans 15 amino acids. The germline CDR1 and CDR2 sequences are SEHNR and FQNEAQ (reference sequence). V lost 7 bases, J lost 2 bases, and 17 bases lay in between. Here the CDR3 reads CASTGIRALQETQYF. The CDR3 region has the DNA TGTGCCAGCACTGGTATCAGGGCTTTACAAGAGACCCAGTACTTC.

This clonotype showed up just once. The rearrangement links TRBV28 to TRBJ2-5, with 8 bases fitting TRBD2. After removal of 4 bases from V and 5 bases from J, the junction contained 6 bases not matched to a gene. Germline CDR1 reads MDHEN; CDR2 reads SYDVKM. This CDR3 comprises 14 residues. Here the CDR3 reads CASSSGGAWETQYF. CDR3 nucleotides: TGTGCCAGCAGTTCCGGGGGGGCCTGGGAGACCCAGTACTTC. Combining the CDR3 with reference TRBV28 and TRBJ2-5 gives the whole variable domain DVKVTQSSRYLVKRTGEKVFLECVQDMDHENMFWYRQDPGLGLRLIYFSYDVKMKEKGDIPEGYSVSREKKERFSLILESASTNQTSMYLCASSSGGAWETQYFGPGTRLLVL.

The CDR3 nucleotides are TGTGCCAGTAGTATACTAGAGGGGAATGAGCAGTTCTTC. It yields the protein CASSILEGNEQFF. The chain uses TRBV19 and TRBJ2-1; D assignment may be TRBD1 or TRBD2 (5 bases each). V lost 2 bases and J lost 7, with 9 bases in between. The CDR3 loop spans 13 amino acids. Germline V CDR1 and CDR2: LNHDA, SQIVND (reference sequence).

This clonotype was recorded only once. This chain joins TRBV2 and TRBJ1-3; possible D gene TRBD1, 5 bases. Deletions cut 8 bases from V and 1 base from J, with 15 bases between. The germline V gene encodes CDR1 SNHLY and CDR2 FYNNEI. The CDR3 totals 15 residues. The CDR3 reads CASWKGGTSGNTIYF. The DNA of the CDR3 is TGTGCCAGCTGGAAGGGCGGGACGTCTGGAAACACCATATATTTT.

The table lists this clonotype with many counts. The CDR3 DNA is TGTGCCAGCAGTCTGGGACTGTTGGGAGGACTTACCTACGAGCAGTACTTC. Translated, it gives CASSLGLLGGLTYEQYF. The chain is built from TRBV6-6 and TRBJ2-7; D perhaps matches TRBD2 (6 bases). The CDR3 loop spans 17 amino acids. V was trimmed by 5 bases and J by 2 bases, leaving 22 bases between them. The germline V gene encodes CDR1 MNHNY and CDR2 SVGAGI (reference sequence).

The genes are TRBV28 and TRBJ1-2; tentatively, D is TRBD1 (6 bases). The ends were cut back, 5 bases at V and 1 base at J, with 14 bases in the middle. CDR1 MDHEN and CDR2 SYDVKM come from the germline V gene. This CDR3 is built from 15 residues. The CDR3 region is CASSPPGTFNYGYTF. CDR3 sequence (DNA): TGTGCCAGCAGTCCCCCTGGGACATTTAACTATGGCTACACCTTC.

The chain combines TRBV20-1 with TRBJ1-4; no clear D. Trimming shortened V by 5 bases and J by 6 bases, and 13 bases separated the two germline ends. In germline, CDR1 is DFQATT, CDR2 SNEGSKA (reference sequence). The CDR3 length is 13 residues. The CDR3 region is CSASDNQDEKLFF. Here the CDR3 DNA reads TGCAGTGCTTCGGATAACCAGGATGAAAAACTGTTTTTT.

This sequence joins TRBV20-1 and TRBJ2-1, with a possible D match to TRBD2 (6 bases). Trimming stripped 5 bases from V and 0 bases from J, with 23 bases between. Per the germline V gene, CDR1 is DFQATT and CDR2 is SNEGSKA (reference sequence). This CDR3 comprises 18 residues. CDR3 loop: CSASTPGLADHSYNEQFF. CDR3 bases: TGCAGTGCTTCAACACCGGGACTGGCGGATCACTCCTACAATGAGCAGTTCTTC.

This sequence joins TRBV18 and TRBJ1-4; 8 positions match TRBD1. V was pared by 6 bases and J by 8 bases, with 8 bases of the junction left unmatched. Germline loops: CDR1 KGHSH, CDR2 LQKENI. This CDR3 has 14 residues. CDR3 amino acids: CASSRTGQEEKLFF. The CDR3, as DNA: TGTGCCAGCTCCCGGACAGGGCAGGAGGAAAAACTGTTTTTT.

The chain recombines TRBV28 with TRBJ2-3; either TRBD1 or TRBD2 may fit D (5 bases each). V lost 5 bases, J lost 2 bases, and 14 bases lay in between. Germline CDR1 is MDHEN and CDR2 is SYDVKM. The CDR3 is made up of 15 amino acids. DNA of the CDR3: TGTGCCAGCAGTCCGACCGGGACCTACACAGATACGCAGTATTTT. Residues: CASSPTGTYTDTQYF.

CDR3 nucleotides: TGTGCCAGCAGCTCTACCGGGACAGGGGTTTCACCCCTCCACTTT. It is translated as CASSSTGTGVSPLHF. The chain couples TRBV7-2 to TRBJ1-6; 10 bases are a match to TRBD1. Germline V gene lookup returns CDR1 SGHTA and CDR2 FQGNSA. The CDR3 is 15 amino acids. V lost 4 bases and J lost 9; bases outside the gene matches: 6.

This chain connects TRBV27 to TRBJ1-2, with 9 bases lining up with TRBD1. Germline V gene lookup returns CDR1 MNHEY and CDR2 SMNVEV (reference sequence). This CDR3 spans 15 amino acids. V dropped 3 bases and J dropped 6; count of bases not matched to a gene: 8. The CDR3 DNA sequence: TGTGCCAGCAGTTTGGGCGGACAGGGGAGGAATGGCTACACCTTC. Translated, it gives CASSLGGQGRNGYTF.

The J gene is TRBJ1-1, the V gene TRBV27; D remains unclear. The CDR3 totals 14 residues. V was clipped by 2 bases and J by 3 bases, with 10 bases between them. Germline values: CDR1 MNHEY, CDR2 SMNVEV (reference sequence). CDR3 loop: CASSLGSGYTEAFF. The CDR3 DNA reads as TGTGCCAGCAGTTTAGGTTCTGGGTACACTGAAGCTTTCTTT.

CDR3 amino acids: CASSYPKGNYEQYF. The CDR3 region has the DNA TGTGCCAGCAGTTACCCGAAAGGGAACTACGAGCAGTACTTC. The chain links TRBV6-2 or TRBV6-3 to TRBJ2-7; D remains unclear. The V gene's germline CDR1 is MNHEY and CDR2 SVGEGT. The germline V and J ends were trimmed by 2 bases and 3 bases, with 11 bases remaining between them. The CDR3 length is 14 residues.

A few counts support this clonotype. The genes are TRBV3-1 and TRBJ2-3; D possibly matches TRBD1 or TRBD2 (5 bases each). The CDR3 loop spans 14 amino acids. In germline, CDR1 is LGHDT, CDR2 YNNKEL (reference sequence). Trimming stripped 4 bases from V and 0 bases from J, with 8 bases between. The DNA for the CDR3 is TGTGCCAGCAGCCGAAGGGACAGCACAGATACGCAGTATTTT. Encoded protein: CASSRRDSTDTQYF.

This clonotype was observed a few times. The chain recombines TRBV19 with TRBJ2-1; 12 positions match TRBD2. This CDR3 spans 17 amino acids. The V and J ends lost 0 bases and 8 bases, in that order; junction bases with no gene match: 8. From germline, CDR1 is LNHDA and CDR2 SQIVND (reference sequence). The DNA of the CDR3 is TGTGCCAGTAGTATAGAGCAACTAGCGGGAGGTTGGGATGAGCAGTTCTTC. The encoded protein is CASSIEQLAGGWDEQFF.

This clonotype has just a few counts. The CDR3: CASSPRLAAYNEQFF. As DNA, the CDR3 is TGTGCCAGCAGCCCGCGACTAGCGGCCTACAATGAGCAGTTCTTC. The chain links TRBV9 to TRBJ2-1, with 9 positions matching TRBD2. Germline lookup yields CDR1 SGDLS and CDR2 YYNGEE. V lost 4 bases to trimming and J lost 2 bases; unmatched junction nucleotides: 4. The CDR3 covers 15 residues.

This clonotype was seen ten or more times. The chain couples TRBV7-8 to TRBJ1-2; perhaps TRBD1 as D (5 bases). CDR3 length: 12 amino acids. Germline CDR1 and CDR2: SGHVS and FQNEAQ. With 5 bases removed from V and 7 bases from J, the gap between germline ends came to 11 bases. CDR3 sequence reads: CASSPAGIGYTF. Here the CDR3 DNA reads TGTGCCAGCAGCCCCGCAGGGATTGGCTACACCTTC.

The V call is TRBV27, the J call TRBJ1-4, with a tentative D call TRBD1 (5 bases). Trimming shortened V by 7 bases and J by 7 bases, and 16 bases separated the two germline ends. Germline V gene sequence: CDR1 MNHEY, CDR2 SMNVEV (reference sequence). The CDR3 spans 14 residues. For the CDR3, the DNA is TGTGCCAGCACAGATCTGGGGAGGGGTGAAAAACTGTTTTTT. Its translation is CASTDLGRGEKLFF.

This chain connects TRBV28 to TRBJ2-1; the D gene is possibly TRBD2 (6 bases). V gave up 4 bases and J gave up 7 bases, with 26 bases separating them. Germline loops: CDR1 MDHEN, CDR2 SYDVKM. This CDR3 has 18 residues. The CDR3 spells CASSSPRSRGAFKNEQFF. The CDR3 DNA follows: TGTGCCAGCAGTTCCCCTAGGAGTCGCGGGGCCTTTAAGAATGAGCAGTTCTTC. Using reference TRBV28 and TRBJ2-1 for the parts outside the CDR3, the full variable domain is DVKVTQSSRYLVKRTGEKVFLECVQDMDHENMFWYRQDPGLGLRLIYFSYDVKMKEKGDIPEGYSVSREKKERFSLILESASTNQTSMYLCASSSPRSRGAFKNEQFFGPGTRLTVL.